This T cell receptor (beta chain) is drawn from a study of cytomegalovirus exposure and HLA in healthy donors. Whole-study results and caveats: Analysis performed later showed TCR beta chains linked to HLA being more clonally expanded than equally common others. By a later analysis, the bulk of CMV-associated TCR beta chains appeared HLA-restricted.

13 Jbeta primers and 60 Vbeta primers were used for the PCR. The table came from immunoSEQ multiplex PCR; TCRdb's copy has only in-frame clones and leaves some out. Among roughly 170,000 clones listed, more than 60% were seen once. As for this clone: The antigen is undetermined.

The germline CDR1 and CDR2 sequences are MNHNY and SVGAGI (reference sequence). J gave up 7 bases and V 2 bases, and 5 bases lay outside the gene matches. The length of the CDR3 is 14 residues. The receptor comes from a woman aged 30 to 39 in good health and CMV-seropositive. The material sequenced was PBMCs. The V call is TRBV6-6, the J call TRBJ1-5; 7 bases are shared with TRBD1. The DNA of the CDR3 is TGTGCCAGCAGTTACAGGACAGGCCCCCAGCCCCAGCATTTT. It translates to CASSYRTGPQPQHF.